This T cell receptor beta chain was identified in a study of CD4 T cells in relation to SARS-CoV-2 and coronaviruses. Study context: The negative reference was HIV-1 Nef peptide pool or peptide-free culture.

This table comes from immunoSEQ multiplex PCR, and its TCRdb copy is limited to in-frame clones, with some not included. The profile covers about 21,000 clones, with 74% appearing a single time and around an eighth taken by the ten largest. The unexposed donors gave CD4+ T cells in about 2010-2018, prior to COVID-19. After nine to ten days of culture, CD4+ T cells were isolated. The CDR3 consists of 15 residues. V lost 2 bases and J lost 6, with 14 bases in between. Germline loops: CDR1 LNHDA, CDR2 SQIVND (reference sequence). As regards this clone: Its target is unknown.

V gene TRBV19 combines with J gene TRBJ1-3; D not resolved. The sample was CD4+ T cells from PBMCs, cultured in vitro. The source of this sequence is a human donor in good health. CDR3 in DNA: TGTGCCAGTAGTATAAGCCTTTCGGCCCTAAACACCATATATTTT. This codes for CASSISLSALNTIYF.